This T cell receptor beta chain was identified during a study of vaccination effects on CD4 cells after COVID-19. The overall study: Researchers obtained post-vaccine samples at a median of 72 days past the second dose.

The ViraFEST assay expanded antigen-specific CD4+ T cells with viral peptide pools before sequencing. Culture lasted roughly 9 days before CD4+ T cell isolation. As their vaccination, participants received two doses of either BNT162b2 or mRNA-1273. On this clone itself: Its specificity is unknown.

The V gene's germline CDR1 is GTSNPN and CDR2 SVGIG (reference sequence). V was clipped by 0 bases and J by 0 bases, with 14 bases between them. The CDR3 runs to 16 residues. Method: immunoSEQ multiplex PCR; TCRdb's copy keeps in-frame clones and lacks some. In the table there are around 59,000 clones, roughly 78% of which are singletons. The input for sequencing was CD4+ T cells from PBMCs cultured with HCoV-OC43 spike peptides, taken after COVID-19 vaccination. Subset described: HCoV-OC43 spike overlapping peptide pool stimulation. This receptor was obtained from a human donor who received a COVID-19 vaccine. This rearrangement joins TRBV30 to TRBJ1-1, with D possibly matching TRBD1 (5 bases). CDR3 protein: CAWSVSRVLMNTEAFF. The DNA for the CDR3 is TGTGCCTGGAGTGTAAGCAGGGTACTTATGAACACTGAAGCTTTCTTT.